The 10 T cell receptor beta chains reported below all come from one sample, sequenced in a study of cytomegalovirus exposure and HLA in healthy donors. PCR primers comprised 60 Vbeta and 13 Jbeta primers. Sequencing used immunoSEQ multiplex PCR; TCRdb keeps in-frame clones, though not all of them. The repertoire includes about 94,000 clones, around 66% of them detected once, and roughly 3.9% sits in the top ten. Material: PBMCs. The receptor set was obtained from a man between 25 and 39 years old in good health and CMV-seronegative.

The CDR3 protein is CASSSVPAGNTEAFF. DNA of the CDR3: TGTGCCAGTAGTAGCGTCCCCGCGGGTAACACTGAAGCTTTCTTT. This chain links TRBV19 with TRBJ1-1, with unresolved D. Germline lookup yields CDR1 LNHDA and CDR2 SQIVND (reference sequence). The CDR3 spans 15 residues. The V and J ends lost 4 bases and 2 bases respectively, with 14 bases between them.

This rearrangement joins TRBV10-3 to TRBJ2-7; 9 positions match TRBD2. V lost 0 bases to trimming and J lost 2 bases; unmatched junction nucleotides: 8. The CDR3 has 17 residues. Per germline, CDR1 ENHRY and CDR2 SYGVKD. CDR3 DNA: TGTGCCATCAGTGAGTCTTTGCTACTAGCGGGTACCTACGAGCAGTACTTC. Amino acid sequence: CAISESLLLAGTYEQYF.

This clone was seen just once. This CDR3 reads CASCRGNTEAFF. CDR3 bases: TGTGCCAGCTGCAGGGGAAACACTGAAGCTTTCTTT. J is TRBJ1-1 and V is TRBV2; TRBD1 is a possible D gene (6 bases). CDR1 and CDR2 (germline): SNHLY, FYNNEI. The CDR3 runs to 12 residues. V lost 8 bases and J lost 2, with 9 bases in between.

This clone was counted only a few times. The chain is built from TRBV7-6 and TRBJ1-1, with 7 nucleotides matching TRBD1. V trimming: 5 bases; J trimming: 3 bases; junction bases outside the gene matches: 6. Germline V gene lookup returns CDR1 SGHVS and CDR2 FNYEAQ. The CDR3 sequence is 14 residues long. The CDR3 sequence is CASSHGDSYTEAFF. CDR3 DNA: TGTGCCAGCAGCCATGGGGACAGTTACACTGAAGCTTTCTTT.

CDR3 protein: CASSPRLAGGNTGELFF. As DNA, the CDR3 is TGTGCCAGCAGCCCCCGACTAGCGGGAGGGAACACCGGGGAGCTGTTTTTT. The V and J genes are TRBV11-2 and TRBJ2-2; 13 bases match TRBD2. The CDR3 length is 17 residues. CDR1 SGHAT and CDR2 FQNNGV come from the germline V gene. V lost 5 bases to trimming and J lost 1 base; unmatched junction nucleotides: 4.

This clone was detected only a few times. The chain is built from TRBV14 and TRBJ2-3; no definite D call. CDR3 size: 14 residues. V lost 2 bases and J lost 1, with 7 bases in between. Germline CDR1 and CDR2: SGHDN and FVKESK. The CDR3 sequence is CASSQYAGTDTQYF. For the CDR3, the DNA is TGTGCCAGCAGCCAATATGCAGGCACAGATACGCAGTATTTT.

Concerning this clone: Its ends do not fully match the called genes, so a read error is possible. The rearrangement joins TRBV4-1 to TRBJ1-1; D call uncertain. CDR1 and CDR2 from the germline V gene are MGHRA and YSYEKL. The CDR3 runs 14 residues. The CDR3 bases are TGCGCCAGCAGTCAAGTATTCGGGAACACTGAAGCTTTCTTT. This sequence encodes CASSQVFGNTEAFF.

The chain couples TRBV5-1 to TRBJ2-7, with a tentative D call TRBD2 (7 bases). The V gene's germline CDR1 is SGHRS and CDR2 YFSETQ. V was trimmed by 1 base and J by 4 bases, leaving 12 bases between them. CDR3 length: 14 residues. CDR3 in DNA: TGCGCCAGCAGCTTGTATAGGGGGGGATACGAGCAGTACTTC. Translation: CASSLYRGGYEQYF. Supplemented by reference TRBV5-1 and TRBJ2-7, the full variable domain reads KAGVTQTPRYLIKTRGQQVTLSCSPISGHRSVSWYQQTPGQGLQFLFEYFSETQRNKGNFPGRFSGRQFSNSRSEMNVSTLELGDSALYLCASSLYRGGYEQYFGPGTRLTVT.

The chain employs TRBV14 and TRBJ2-7; D is perhaps TRBD2 (5 bases). Germline CDR1 reads SGHDN; CDR2 reads FVKESK. Trimming pared 0 bases from V and 4 bases from J, leaving 19 bases between. The CDR3 is 17 amino acids. The CDR3 bases are TGTGCCAGCAGCCAAGATGTATCGCCGGGATATTCGTACGAGCAGTACTTC. This encodes CASSQDVSPGYSYEQYF.

The chain is built from TRBV5-1 and TRBJ1-1; 11 bases fit TRBD1. Germline assignment: CDR1 SGHRS and CDR2 YFSETQ. J was trimmed by 4 bases and V by 5 bases; bases with no gene match: 4. This CDR3 comprises 14 residues. CDR3 amino acids: CASSTGTGGTEAFF. The CDR3 nucleotides are TGCGCCAGCAGTACCGGGACAGGGGGCACTGAAGCTTTCTTT.